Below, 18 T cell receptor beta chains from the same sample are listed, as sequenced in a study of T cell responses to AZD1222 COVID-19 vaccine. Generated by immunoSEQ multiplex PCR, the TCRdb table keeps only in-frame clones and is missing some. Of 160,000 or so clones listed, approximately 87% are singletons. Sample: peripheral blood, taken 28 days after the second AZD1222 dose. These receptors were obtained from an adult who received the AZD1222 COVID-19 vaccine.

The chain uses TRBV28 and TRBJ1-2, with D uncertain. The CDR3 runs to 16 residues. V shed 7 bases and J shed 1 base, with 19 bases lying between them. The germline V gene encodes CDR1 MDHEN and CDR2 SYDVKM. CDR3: CASTRSAALRNYGYTF. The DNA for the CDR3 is TGTGCCAGCACCCGGTCGGCCGCGCTACGTAACTATGGCTACACCTTC.

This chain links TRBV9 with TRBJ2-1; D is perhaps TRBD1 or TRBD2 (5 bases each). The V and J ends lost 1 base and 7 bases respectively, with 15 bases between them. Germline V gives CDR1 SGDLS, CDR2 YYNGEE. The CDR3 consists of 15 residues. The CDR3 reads CASSVSPSEGNEQFF. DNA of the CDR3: TGTGCCAGCAGCGTATCCCCCTCAGAGGGGAATGAGCAGTTCTTC.

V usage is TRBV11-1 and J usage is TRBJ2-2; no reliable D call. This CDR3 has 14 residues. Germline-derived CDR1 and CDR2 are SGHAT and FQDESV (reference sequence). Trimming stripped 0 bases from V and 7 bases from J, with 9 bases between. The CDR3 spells CASSLAPQVGELFF. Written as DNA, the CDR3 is TGTGCCAGCAGCTTAGCCCCACAAGTCGGGGAGCTGTTTTTT. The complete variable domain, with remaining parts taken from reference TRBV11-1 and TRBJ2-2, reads EAEVAQSPRYKITEKSQAVAFWCDPISGHATLYWYRQILGQGPELLVQFQDESVVDDSQLPKDRFSAERLKGVDSTLKIQPAELGDSAMYLCASSLAPQVGELFFGEGSRLTVL.

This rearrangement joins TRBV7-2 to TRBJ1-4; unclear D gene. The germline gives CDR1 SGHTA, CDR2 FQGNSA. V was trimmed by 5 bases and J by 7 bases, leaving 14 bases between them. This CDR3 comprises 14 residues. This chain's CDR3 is CASSGRRGSEKLFF. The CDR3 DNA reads TGTGCCAGCAGCGGCCGGAGAGGAAGTGAAAAACTGTTTTTT.

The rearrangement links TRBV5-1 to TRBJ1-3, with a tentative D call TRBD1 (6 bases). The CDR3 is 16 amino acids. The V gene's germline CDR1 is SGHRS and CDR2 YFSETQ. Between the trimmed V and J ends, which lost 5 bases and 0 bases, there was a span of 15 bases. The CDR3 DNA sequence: TGCGCCAGCAGTATTCGGGGGGGCGACTCTGGAAACACCATATATTTT. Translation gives CASSIRGGDSGNTIYF.

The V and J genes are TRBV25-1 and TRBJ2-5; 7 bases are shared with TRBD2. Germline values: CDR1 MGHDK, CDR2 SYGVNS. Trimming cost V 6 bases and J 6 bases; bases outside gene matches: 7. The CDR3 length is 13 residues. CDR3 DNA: TGTGCCAGCAGCCGCGGGAGCGCGAAGACCCAGTACTTC. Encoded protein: CASSRGSAKTQYF.

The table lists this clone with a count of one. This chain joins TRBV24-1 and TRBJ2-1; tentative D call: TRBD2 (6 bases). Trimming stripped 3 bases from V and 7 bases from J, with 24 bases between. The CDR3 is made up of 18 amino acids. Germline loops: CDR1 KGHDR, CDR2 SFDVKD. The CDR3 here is CATSDALGTPTNPNEQFF. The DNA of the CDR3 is TGTGCCACCAGTGATGCCCTGGGGACTCCGACTAATCCAAATGAGCAGTTCTTC.

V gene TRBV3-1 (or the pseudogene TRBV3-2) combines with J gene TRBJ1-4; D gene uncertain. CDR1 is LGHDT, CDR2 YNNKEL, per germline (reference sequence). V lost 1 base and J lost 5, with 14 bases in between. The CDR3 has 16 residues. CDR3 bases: TGTGCCAGCAGCCAAGTCCAATTAGGTATGAATGAAAAACTGTTTTTT. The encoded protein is CASSQVQLGMNEKLFF.

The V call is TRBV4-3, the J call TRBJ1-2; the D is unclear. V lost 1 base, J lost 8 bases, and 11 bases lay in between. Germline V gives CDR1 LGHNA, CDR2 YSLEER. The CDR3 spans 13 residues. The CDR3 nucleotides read TGCGCCAGCAGCCAAGTAAGGGATCACGGCTACACCTTC. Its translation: CASSQVRDHGYTF.

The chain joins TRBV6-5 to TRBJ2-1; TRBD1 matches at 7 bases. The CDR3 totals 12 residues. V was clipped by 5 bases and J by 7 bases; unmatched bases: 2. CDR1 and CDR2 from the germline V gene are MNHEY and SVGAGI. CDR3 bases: TGTGCCAGCAGTACGACAGGGAATGAGCAGTTCTTC. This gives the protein CASSTTGNEQFF.

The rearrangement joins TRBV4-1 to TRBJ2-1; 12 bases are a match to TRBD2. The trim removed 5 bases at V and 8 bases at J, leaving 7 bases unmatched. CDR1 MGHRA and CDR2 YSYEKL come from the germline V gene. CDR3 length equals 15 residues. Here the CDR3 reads CASSSRLAGVYEQFF. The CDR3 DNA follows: TGCGCCAGCAGCTCGAGACTAGCGGGAGTCTATGAGCAGTTCTTC.

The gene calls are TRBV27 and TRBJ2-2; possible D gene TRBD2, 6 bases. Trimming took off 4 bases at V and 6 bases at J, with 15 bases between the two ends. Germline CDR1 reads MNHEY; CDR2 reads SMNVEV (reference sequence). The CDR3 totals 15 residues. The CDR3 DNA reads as TGTGCCAGCAGTTCCCCGGGAGTTGGGTCCGGGGAGCTGTTTTTT. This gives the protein CASSSPGVGSGELFF.

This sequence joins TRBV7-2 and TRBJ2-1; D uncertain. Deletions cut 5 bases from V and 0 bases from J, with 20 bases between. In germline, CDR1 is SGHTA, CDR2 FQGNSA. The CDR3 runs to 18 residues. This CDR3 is CASSRHMSSRTSYNEQFF. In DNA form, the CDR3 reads TGTGCCAGCAGCCGGCATATGAGCTCACGGACCTCCTACAATGAGCAGTTCTTC. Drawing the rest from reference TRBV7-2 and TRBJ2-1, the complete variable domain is GAGVSQSPSNKVTEKGKDVELRCDPISGHTALYWYRQSLGQGLEFLIYFQGNSAPDKSGLPSDRFSAERTGGSVSTLTIQRTQQEDSAVYLCASSRHMSSRTSYNEQFFGPGTRLTVL.

CDR3 region: CASGQGRSTEAFF. As DNA, the CDR3 is TGTGCCTCAGGACAGGGCCGGAGCACTGAAGCTTTCTTT. The chain combines TRBV30 with TRBJ1-1; TRBD1 matches 8 bases. CDR1 GTSNPN and CDR2 SVGIG come from the germline V gene (reference sequence). CDR3 length equals 13 residues. After removal of 7 bases from V and 4 bases from J, the junction contained 8 bases not matched to a gene.

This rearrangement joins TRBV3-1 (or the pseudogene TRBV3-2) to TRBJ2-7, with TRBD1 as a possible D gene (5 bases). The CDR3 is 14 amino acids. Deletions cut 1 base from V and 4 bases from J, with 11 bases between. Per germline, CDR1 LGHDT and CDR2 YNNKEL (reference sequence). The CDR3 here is CASSQVGREYEQYF. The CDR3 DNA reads TGTGCCAGCAGCCAAGTTGGCAGGGAATACGAGCAGTACTTC.

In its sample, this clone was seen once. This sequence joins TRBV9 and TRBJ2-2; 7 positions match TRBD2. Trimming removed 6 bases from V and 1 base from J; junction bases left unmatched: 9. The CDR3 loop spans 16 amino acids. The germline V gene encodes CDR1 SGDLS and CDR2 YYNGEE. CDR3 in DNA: TGTGCCAGCATCCCCGGCGGCGGGGGGAACACCGGGGAGCTGTTTTTT. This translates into CASIPGGGGNTGELFF.

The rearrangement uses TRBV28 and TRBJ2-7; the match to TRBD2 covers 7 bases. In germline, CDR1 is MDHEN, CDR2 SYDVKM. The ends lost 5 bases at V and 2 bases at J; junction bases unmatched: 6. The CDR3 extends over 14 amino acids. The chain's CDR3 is CASSNPRGAYEQYF. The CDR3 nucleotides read TGTGCCAGCAGTAACCCCCGGGGGGCCTACGAGCAGTACTTC. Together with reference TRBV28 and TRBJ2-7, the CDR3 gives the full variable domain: DVKVTQSSRYLVKRTGEKVFLECVQDMDHENMFWYRQDPGLGLRLIYFSYDVKMKEKGDIPEGYSVSREKKERFSLILESASTNQTSMYLCASSNPRGAYEQYFGPGTRLTVT.

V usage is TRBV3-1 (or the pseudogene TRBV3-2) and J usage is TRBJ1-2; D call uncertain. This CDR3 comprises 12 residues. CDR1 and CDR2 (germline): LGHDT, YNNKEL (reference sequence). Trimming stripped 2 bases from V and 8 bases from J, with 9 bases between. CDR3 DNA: TGTGCCAGCAGCCAACCTCCGACCGGCTACACCTTC. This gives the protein CASSQPPTGYTF.